This TCR beta chain was documented in a study of metastatic and nonmetastatic thyroid tumors. Study context: Samples came from malignant and benign thyroid patients, and repertoires were compared across blood and tumor or nodule tissue.

This clone was found many times. Its antigen remains unidentified. Study observations and caveats: The study reportedly found significantly higher TCR beta diversity in malignant thyroid tumors than benign nodules, in blood and tumor.

Methods used by the authors: It was from CDR3 differences across clinicopathological groups that a distant-metastasis classifier for papillary thyroid cancer was built. TCRdb re-called the PCR reads through MiXCR. TCRdb's processing, not the authors' own work, is the source of the V and J calls. Of approximately 82,000 clones detected, approximately 13% appear once; the ten largest clones hold roughly 9.1%. The V end lost 2 bases, the J end lost 6 bases, and 8 bases lay between the germline ends. Germline V gene sequence: CDR1 ENHRY, CDR2 SYGVKD. CDR3 size: 14 residues. Thyroid surgery took place with no prior treatment in any patient.

Sequenced input: tumor tissue. The V call is TRBV10-3, the J call TRBJ1-6; D remains unclear. This sequence was found in a female donor with papillary thyroid cancer or a benign thyroid nodule (not recorded which). Some clones in this sample may be carry-over from other donors' samples. CDR3 nucleotides: TGTGCCATCAGTGAGGGCTGGGGTAATTCACCCCTCCACTTT. This encodes CAISEGWGNSPLHF.